These 29 T cell receptor beta chains originate from one sample sequenced in a study of tumor and adjacent non-tumor tissue in lung cancer. This sample's RNA came from whole unsorted tissue. TCRbeta libraries were built with three rounds of nested PCR, modified from ARM-PCR. From the multiplex PCR reads, TCRdb called clonotypes with MiXCR, one entry per CDR3 protein. Found here are 75,000 to 95,000 distinct CDR3 sequences, about 72% of them singletons; the top ten hold approximately 20%. Source material: lung tumor tissue. These receptors originate from a man aged 60 to 75 with non-small cell lung cancer.

In this sample, this clonotype turned up many times. This chain uses TRBV29-1 with TRBJ2-1; 7 nucleotides align to TRBD1. Trimming took 5 bases from V and 8 from J; bases not matched to a gene: 9. The CDR3 consists of 13 residues. CDR1 and CDR2 from the germline V gene are SQVTM and ANQGSEA. This CDR3 reads CSVSQGVGDEQFF. Written as DNA, the CDR3 is TGCAGCGTTTCCCAGGGGGTTGGCGATGAGCAGTTCTTC.

This clonotype has just one count. Sequence at one end of the junction differs from germline and may be a read error. The chain carries TRBV28 and TRBJ2-5; D possibly corresponds to TRBD1 (6 bases). There are 13 residues in the CDR3. Germline V CDR1 and CDR2: MDHEN, SYDVKM. As DNA, the CDR3 is TGTGGCAGCAGTACTCTGGACAGAGAGACCCAGTACTTC. Translation: CGSSTLDRETQYF.

About this clonotype: At one end the junction does not follow the germline gene, possibly because of a read error. The chain uses TRBV6-6 and TRBJ2-7, with D hard to call. This CDR3 contains 14 residues. Germline assignment: CDR1 MNHNY and CDR2 SVGAGI (reference sequence). CDR3 in amino acids: CASSYGSDTYEHYF. The CDR3 nucleotides read TGTGCCAGTAGTTATGGCAGCGACACCTACGAGCACTACTTC.

Concerning this clonotype: This sequence may be a read error, since a much larger clone differs from it by one base. This chain links TRBV20-1 with TRBJ2-1, with 11 nucleotides matching TRBD2. This CDR3 is 15 amino acids long. Per the germline V gene, CDR1 is DFQATT and CDR2 is SNEGSKA (reference sequence). With V trimmed by 6 bases and J by 9 bases, 13 bases remained unmatched. This CDR3 is CSALPSSGGGGEQFF. The CDR3 nucleotides are TGCAGTGCCCTCCCGAGTAGCGGGGGGGGTGGTGAGCAGTTCTTC.

Note on this clonotype: This may arise from a read error, as a much more abundant clone is one base away. This chain connects TRBV6-7 to TRBJ2-2; D may match TRBD1 or TRBD2 (5 bases each). TRBV6-7 is noted as an ORF with a role that remains uncertain. This CDR3 comprises 13 residues. CDR3 nucleotides: TGTGCCAGCATCGGGGCGAACACCTGGGAGCTGTTTTTT. This translates into CASIGANTWELFF.

In this sample, this clonotype turned up a few times. The chain employs TRBV11-2 and TRBJ2-7, with 7 bases fitting TRBD1. Germline lookup yields CDR1 SGHAT and CDR2 FQNNGV. This CDR3 comprises 14 residues. J lost 3 bases, V lost 4 bases, and 6 bases had no gene match. As DNA, the CDR3 is TGTGCCAGCAGCTGGGACAGCGCCGTCTACGAGCAGTACTTC. Protein sequence: CASSWDSAVYEQYF.

As regards this clonotype: Possible read error: a much larger clone is one base away. The chain has TRBV28 and TRBJ1-5; possible D gene TRBD1, 5 bases. There are 14 residues in the CDR3. Trimming left V 8 bases short and J 6 bases short, with 17 bases between. The germline CDR1 and CDR2 sequences are MDHEN and SYDVKM. As DNA, the CDR3 is TGTGCCAGCTGGACTGGGGGGTTCTGTCAGCCCCAGCATTTT. The encoded protein is CASWTGGFCQPQHF.

Comments on this clonotype: Compared with germline, one end of the junction differs, possibly owing to a read error. The rearrangement joins TRBV29-1 to TRBJ2-3; TRBD1 aligns across 9 bases. CDR1 and CDR2 (germline): SQVTM, ANQGSEA. The CDR3 contains 15 residues. This chain's CDR3 is CSVETGTGRSDTQYF. The CDR3 DNA reads TGCAGCGTAGAAACGGGGACAGGGCGATCTGATACACAGTATTTT.

As regards this clonotype: With a much larger clone just one base away, this may be a read error. The chain couples TRBV5-1 to TRBJ2-1; D may be TRBD2 (6 bases). Per germline, CDR1 SGHRS and CDR2 YFSETQ. Trimming took off 10 bases at V and 10 bases at J, with 33 bases between the two ends. There are 17 residues in the CDR3. The CDR3 bases are TGCGCCGCTGGAGGGCAGTTAGAACCAGATAAAAGCAAAGAGCAGTTCTTC. Protein: CAAGGQLEPDKSKEQFF.

This clonotype was found a few times. The chain couples TRBV20-1 to TRBJ1-5; D is uncertain. Trimming stripped 0 bases from V and 7 bases from J, with 7 bases between. CDR1 is DFQATT and CDR2 is SNEGSKA in the germline V gene (reference sequence). This CDR3 has 12 residues. The CDR3, as DNA: TGCAGTGCTAGAGATCGATACCAGCCCCAGCATTTT. Protein sequence: CSARDRYQPQHF.

In regard to this clonotype: A read error is likely, as this CDR3 ends without the conserved phenylalanine or tryptophan. V and J are TRBV18 and TRBJ2-5; TRBD1 matches 11 bases. The V and J ends lost 3 bases and 2 bases, in that order; junction bases with no gene match: 5. CDR1 and CDR2 from the germline V gene are KGHSH and LQKENI. The CDR3 totals 16 residues. CDR3 sequence (DNA): TGTGCCAGCTCACCTCGGACAGGGGGCGTACAAGAGACCCAGTACTCC. This gives the protein CASSPRTGGVQETQYS.

By proportion, this clonotype is medium-sized. This chain joins TRBV12-3 or TRBV12-4 and TRBJ2-1; D may be TRBD1 (6 bases). The length of the CDR3 is 15 residues. V was cut by 7 bases and J by 0 bases, with 13 bases left in between. The CDR3 coding sequence is TGTGCCAGCAAAGAGGAGGACAGCTCCTACAATGAGCAGTTCTTC. Protein sequence: CASKEEDSSYNEQFF.

The chain has TRBV12-3 or TRBV12-4 and TRBJ2-1; the D gene is possibly TRBD2 (5 bases). This CDR3 is 16 amino acids long. The V end was cut by 1 base, the J end by 7 bases, with 17 bases between. The CDR3 here is CASSLVKTSRTNEQFF. The CDR3, as DNA: TGTGCCAGCAGTTTAGTTAAGACGAGTCGGACTAATGAGCAGTTCTTC.

V usage is TRBV12-3 or TRBV12-4 and J usage is TRBJ2-3, with a possible D match to TRBD2 (6 bases). This CDR3 comprises 16 residues. Between the trimmed V and J ends, which lost 4 bases and 1 base, there was a span of 15 bases. Written as DNA, the CDR3 is TGTGCCAGCAGTTGTTATAGCGGACCGGGCACAGATACGCAGTATTTT. Residues: CASSCYSGPGTDTQYF.

In this sample, this clonotype turned up a few times. An end of the junction differs from the germline gene, which may be a read error. V is TRBV6-5 and J is TRBJ2-6; 7 nucleotides agree with TRBD1. This CDR3 region has 20 residues. Germline CDR1 MNHEY, CDR2 SVGAGI. CDR3 DNA: TGTGCCTGCAGTTACACTGAGAACGACAGGGCGAGCTCTGGGGCCAACGTCCTAACTTTC. Its translation is CACSYTENDRASSGANVLTF.

The chain uses TRBV11-2 and TRBJ2-2; maybe TRBD2 (6 bases). CDR1 is SGHAT, CDR2 FQNNGV, per germline. This CDR3 contains 16 residues. With 5 bases removed from V and 6 bases from J, the gap between germline ends came to 19 bases. CDR3 amino acids: CASSPITGRKAGELFF. The CDR3 DNA follows: TGTGCCAGCAGCCCGATCACGGGGAGGAAGGCCGGGGAGCTGTTTTTT.

This clonotype has a count of ten or more. The chain uses TRBV7-9 and TRBJ1-2, with TRBD1 matching 9 bases. Trimming removed 4 bases from V and 3 bases from J; junction bases left unmatched: 6. CDR3 length: 15 amino acids. CDR1 and CDR2 (germline): SEHNR, FQNEAQ (reference sequence). Here the CDR3 DNA reads TGTGCCAGCAGCTCACAGGGGGCCATAGACTATGGCTACACCTTC. It is translated as CASSSQGAIDYGYTF.

About this clonotype: Possible read error: a much larger clone is one base away. The CDR3 reads CSTRTPSVEKLFF. DNA of the CDR3: TGCAGTACTAGAACCCCCTCGGTGGAAAAACTGTTTTTT. The chain couples TRBV20-1 to TRBJ1-4; D is ambiguous. Germline V gene sequence: CDR1 DFQATT, CDR2 SNEGSKA (reference sequence). The CDR3 runs 13 residues.

A note on this clonotype: This may stem from a read error, because a much larger clone lies one nucleotide away. The J gene is TRBJ2-5, the V gene TRBV28; the match to TRBD2 covers 8 bases. Per germline, CDR1 MDHEN and CDR2 SYDVKM. There are 14 residues in the CDR3. The CDR3 loop is CASSPSAGEETRYF. The CDR3 DNA reads as TGTGCCAGCAGTCCCTCAGCGGGAGAAGAGACCCGGTACTTC.

Of note for this clonotype: One base away lies a much larger clone, so this may be a sequencing read error. This chain links TRBV20-1 with TRBJ1-6; 10 positions match TRBD1. This CDR3 is 16 amino acids long. Germline CDR1 DFQATT, CDR2 SNEGSKA (reference sequence). CDR3 sequence reads: CSARTTGGGENSPLNF. The CDR3 DNA reads TGCAGTGCGAGGACGACAGGGGGCGGTGAAAATTCACCCCTCAACTTT.

As for this clonotype: In this CDR3 the conserved last residue, phenylalanine or tryptophan, is missing, so a read error is likely. This chain uses TRBV30 with TRBJ2-1; 11 bases map to TRBD2. The CDR3 covers 18 residues. Germline assignment: CDR1 GTSNPN and CDR2 SVGIG (reference sequence). V lost 2 bases, J lost 7 bases, and 16 bases stayed unmatched. CDR3 amino acids: CAWSPNSGRAGYMNEQFL. Here the CDR3 DNA reads TGTGCCTGGAGTCCGAATAGCGGGAGGGCCGGATATATGAATGAGCAGTTCCTA.

The chain is built from TRBV29-1 and TRBJ2-5; no firm D call. There are 11 residues in the CDR3. Per the germline V gene, CDR1 is SQVTM and CDR2 is ANQGSEA. CDR3 nucleotides: TGCAGGCTTGAAGACTTAGAGACCCAGTACTTC. It encodes CRLEDLETQYF.

This sequence joins TRBV29-1 and TRBJ1-2, with 8 bases that match TRBD1. CDR1 SQVTM and CDR2 ANQGSEA come from the germline V gene. The CDR3 is 12 residues long. The CDR3 nucleotides read TGCAAAGCCCTCTCAGGGGGCCGAGGCTACACCTTC. This gives the protein CKALSGGRGYTF.

In the case of this clonotype: Possible read error: a much larger clone is one base away. The gene calls are TRBV30 and TRBJ2-1, with unresolved D. Germline CDR1 reads GTSNPN; CDR2 reads SVGIG (reference sequence). The CDR3 runs 13 residues. CDR3 amino acids: CTWSQVRNNEQFF. For the CDR3, the DNA is TGTACCTGGAGCCAAGTGAGGAACAATGAGCAGTTCTTC.

This clonotype was counted many times. The genes are TRBV6-6 and TRBJ2-1; TRBD1 aligns across 7 bases. V lost 5 bases to trimming and J lost 4 bases; unmatched junction nucleotides: 8. CDR1 and CDR2 (germline): MNHNY, SVGAGI (reference sequence). The length of the CDR3 is 15 residues. The CDR3 DNA is TGTGCCAGCAGTCACCGGGACAGTGGGTACAATGAGCAGTTCTTC. Its translation: CASSHRDSGYNEQFF.

This clonotype was detected ten times or more. The chain couples TRBV6-5 to TRBJ2-1, with 7 nucleotides matching TRBD2. The CDR3 spans 15 residues. The ends lost 2 bases at V and 5 bases at J; junction bases unmatched: 6. Germline V gene sequence: CDR1 MNHEY, CDR2 SVGAGI. The CDR3 DNA reads TGTGCCAGCAGTTACGGGATAGCGGGCCACAATGAGCAGTTCTTC. This translates into CASSYGIAGHNEQFF.

Points on this clonotype: The junction does not match germline at one end; this may be a read error. The rearrangement uses TRBV4-2 and TRBJ2-2; maybe TRBD2 (5 bases). Per the germline V gene, CDR1 is LGHNA and CDR2 is YNFKEQ. The CDR3 runs 16 residues. The CDR3 is CASSRHSSENTGELFF. CDR3 sequence (DNA): TGTGCGAGCAGCCGCCACAGTAGCGAGAACACCGGGGAGCTGTTTTTT.

This clonotype has a handful of counts. A much larger clone differs from this one at a single base, so this may be a read error. The CDR3 DNA is TGCAGCGCGTCGGGTTTCACAGATACGCAGTGTTTT. Its translation is CSASGFTDTQCF. The V call is TRBV29-1, the J call TRBJ2-3; D gene ambiguous. Germline CDR1 reads SQVTM; CDR2 reads ANQGSEA. This CDR3 contains 12 residues.

In the case of this clonotype: At one end, the junction sequence differs from germline, possibly due to a read error. The rearrangement uses TRBV25-1 and TRBJ2-3, with D maybe TRBD2 (5 bases). The CDR3 is 15 amino acids. Germline V CDR1 and CDR2: MGHDK, SYGVNS. The DNA of the CDR3 is TGTGCCAGCAGTGAATGGACGGGGTACACAGATATGCAGTATTTT. Amino acids: CASSEWTGYTDMQYF.